A single sample gave rise to the 20 T cell receptor beta chains below, sequenced in a study of cytomegalovirus exposure and HLA in healthy donors. With 60 Vbeta and 13 Jbeta primers, the PCR was carried out. Method: immunoSEQ multiplex PCR; TCRdb's copy keeps in-frame clones and lacks some. The sample comprises over 150,000 clones, 84% of which are singletons, and 4% to 6% rests with the top ten. The sequenced material came from PBMCs. The source is a girl aged 10 to 17 in good health and CMV-seropositive.

This clone was observed a few times. This rearrangement joins TRBV5-1 to TRBJ2-5; TRBD2 agrees at 7 bases. The CDR3 length is 15 residues. Germline lookup yields CDR1 SGHRS and CDR2 YFSETQ. The ends lost 4 bases at V and 2 bases at J; junction bases unmatched: 8. This CDR3 reads CASSIGPGLQETQYF. CDR3 DNA: TGCGCCAGCAGCATCGGACCGGGACTACAAGAGACCCAGTACTTC. Filled out from reference TRBV5-1 and TRBJ2-5, the complete variable domain reads KAGVTQTPRYLIKTRGQQVTLSCSPISGHRSVSWYQQTPGQGLQFLFEYFSETQRNKGNFPGRFSGRQFSNSRSEMNVSTLELGDSALYLCASSIGPGLQETQYFGPGTRLLVL.

This chain uses TRBV30 with TRBJ2-7; 10 nucleotides align to TRBD2. Per germline, CDR1 GTSNPN and CDR2 SVGIG (reference sequence). The V segment lost 5 bases and the J segment 1 base; nucleotides outside the gene matches: 5. The CDR3 extends over 14 amino acids. The CDR3 loop reads CAWHLSGGSYEQYF. The CDR3 bases are TGTGCCTGGCACCTTAGCGGGGGGTCCTACGAGCAGTACTTC. The entire variable domain, with the rest obtained from reference TRBV30 and TRBJ2-7, is as follows: SQTIHQWPATLVQPVGSPLSLECTVEGTSNPNLYWYRQAAGRGLQLLFYSVGIGQISSEVPQNLSASRPQDRQFILSSKKLLLSDSGFYLCAWHLSGGSYEQYFGPGTRLTVT.

About this clone: This same CDR3 is encoded by further DNA sequences in the sample. The rearrangement joins TRBV5-1 to TRBJ1-1; TRBD1 matches 7 bases. Germline CDR1 SGHRS, CDR2 YFSETQ. Unmatched junction bases numbered 2, after V lost 4 bases and J lost 5 bases. This CDR3 comprises 12 residues. The CDR3 DNA reads as TGCGCCAGCAGCCCGACAGGGACTGAAGCTTTCTTT. The encoded protein is CASSPTGTEAFF.

CDR3: CASSSGTATNYGYTF. The CDR3 nucleotides read TGTGCCAGCAGTTCCGGGACAGCAACTAACTATGGCTACACCTTC. The genes are TRBV28 and TRBJ1-2; 7 nucleotides agree with TRBD1. The V gene's germline CDR1 is MDHEN and CDR2 SYDVKM. Trimming removed 4 bases from V and 0 bases from J; junction bases left unmatched: 5. This CDR3 has 15 residues.

The chain joins TRBV7-6 to TRBJ1-4; 7 bases align to TRBD1. This CDR3 contains 16 residues. Looked up from germline, CDR1 is SGHVS and CDR2 is FNYEAQ. V was pared by 2 bases and J by 3 bases, with 6 bases of the junction left unmatched. DNA of the CDR3: TGTGCCAGCAGCTTAAGGGGGACAGTCTCTAATGAAAAACTGTTTTTT. This encodes CASSLRGTVSNEKLFF. The variable domain in full, completed from reference TRBV7-6 and TRBJ1-4, reads GAGVSQSPRYKVTKRGQDVALRCDPISGHVSLYWYRQALGQGPEFLTYFNYEAQQDKSGLPNDRFSAERPEGSISTLTIQRTEQRDSAMYRCASSLRGTVSNEKLFFGSGTQLSVL.

This sequence joins TRBV9 and TRBJ2-5; tentative D call: TRBD2 (6 bases). Germline lookup yields CDR1 SGDLS and CDR2 YYNGEE. The germline V and J ends were trimmed by 3 bases and 5 bases, with 14 bases remaining between them. CDR3 length equals 14 residues. CDR3 DNA: TGTGCCAGCAGCGCGGGCCCTGGAGGGGAGACCCAGTACTTC. It is translated as CASSAGPGGETQYF.

The chain uses TRBV7-3 and TRBJ2-6; D gene ambiguous. V was clipped by 5 bases and J by 0 bases, with 11 bases between them. Germline values: CDR1 SGHTA, CDR2 FQGTGA. There are 16 residues in the CDR3. The CDR3 here is CASSPYAGSGANVLTF. The CDR3 region has the DNA TGTGCCAGCAGCCCTTATGCAGGCTCTGGGGCCAACGTCCTGACTTTC.

This clone came up once. V is TRBV7-9 and J is TRBJ1-3; unclear D gene. The CDR3 loop spans 15 amino acids. Deletions cut 5 bases from V and 1 base from J, with 12 bases between. Germline assignment: CDR1 SEHNR and CDR2 FQNEAQ (reference sequence). The CDR3 bases are TGTGCCAGCAGCATTAGTGAGGGATCTGGAAACACCATATATTTT. The encoded protein is CASSISEGSGNTIYF.

The chain combines TRBV6-6 with TRBJ2-2, with 11 positions matching TRBD1. J was trimmed by 5 bases and V by 4 bases; bases with no gene match: 6. CDR1 is MNHNY, CDR2 SVGAGI, per germline (reference sequence). The CDR3 totals 16 residues. Here the CDR3 DNA reads TGTGCCAGCAGTTCGTCCGGGACAGGGGGAACCGGGGAGCTGTTTTTT. It translates to CASSSSGTGGTGELFF.

This chain links TRBV30 with TRBJ1-2, with a tentative D call TRBD1 (6 bases). The ends were cut back, 0 bases at V and 6 bases at J, with 17 bases in the middle. The CDR3 covers 15 residues. The germline V gene encodes CDR1 GTSNPN and CDR2 SVGIG (reference sequence). DNA for the CDR3: TGTGCCTGGAGTGTGCGGGGGCCCGCTCTAGATGGCTACACCTTC. This gives the protein CAWSVRGPALDGYTF.

The J gene is TRBJ1-5, the V gene TRBV5-6, with D possibly being TRBD1 (6 bases). Trimming pared 4 bases from V and 2 bases from J, leaving 13 bases between. This CDR3 spans 15 amino acids. Per germline, CDR1 SGHDT and CDR2 YYEEEE. CDR3 DNA: TGTGCCAGCAGCCACCGGACAGTTGGCAATCAGCCCCAGCATTTT. It yields the protein CASSHRTVGNQPQHF.

This clone was observed a handful of times. The chain recombines TRBV2 with TRBJ1-4; possibly TRBD1 for D (5 bases). CDR3 size: 15 residues. The germline V gene has CDR1 SNHLY and CDR2 FYNNEI. The V end was cut by 7 bases, the J end by 7 bases, with 19 bases between. The CDR3 loop reads CASTYPGRAGEKLFF. The CDR3 DNA reads as TGTGCCAGCACCTACCCGGGCAGGGCAGGTGAAAAACTGTTTTTT.

The chain recombines TRBV5-4 with TRBJ2-7; possibly TRBD1 for D (6 bases). Trimming pared 0 bases from V and 2 bases from J, leaving 21 bases between. From germline, CDR1 is SGHNT and CDR2 YYREEE (reference sequence). The CDR3 totals 18 residues. The CDR3 protein is CASSLDTQAGAKAYEQYF. CDR3 bases: TGTGCCAGCAGCTTGGACACGCAAGCAGGGGCAAAGGCCTACGAGCAGTACTTC.

The chain is built from TRBV30 and TRBJ2-7, with 7 nucleotides matching TRBD1. V lost 5 bases, J lost 2 bases, and 6 bases stayed unmatched. Germline V gene data show CDR1 as GTSNPN and CDR2 as SVGIG (reference sequence). The CDR3 is made up of 13 amino acids. The CDR3 DNA is TGTGCCTGGGGGGGACAGACCACCTACGAGCAGTACTTC. Its protein is CAWGGQTTYEQYF.

The V call is TRBV10-3, the J call TRBJ2-6; no clear D. V was clipped by 3 bases and J by 3 bases, with 3 bases between them. The CDR3 totals 13 residues. Germline CDR1 reads ENHRY; CDR2 reads SYGVKD. CDR3 DNA: TGTGCCATCAGTGACGGTGGGGCCAACGTCCTGACTTTC. Protein product: CAISDGGANVLTF.

The chain employs TRBV6-1 and TRBJ2-2; D is uncertain. V was cut by 0 bases and J by 1 base, with 9 bases left in between. CDR3 size: 16 residues. Germline V gene lookup returns CDR1 MNHNS and CDR2 SASEGT. The CDR3 region is CASSEASGLNTGELFF. CDR3 bases: TGTGCCAGCAGTGAAGCTTCCGGGTTGAACACCGGGGAGCTGTTTTTT.

The V gene is TRBV6-1, the J gene TRBJ1-2; tentatively, D is TRBD1 (6 bases). Germline V gene sequence: CDR1 MNHNS, CDR2 SASEGT. Trimming pared 1 base from V and 1 base from J, leaving 19 bases between. This CDR3 contains 18 residues. The CDR3 loop is CASSEVSQGARFNYGYTF. In DNA form, the CDR3 reads TGTGCCAGCAGTGAAGTCTCACAGGGTGCCCGGTTTAACTATGGCTACACCTTC.

This chain uses TRBV16 with TRBJ1-3; 7 positions agree with TRBD1. CDR1 KGHSY and CDR2 FQNENV come from the germline V gene. This CDR3 comprises 15 residues. V dropped 2 bases and J dropped 2; count of bases not matched to a gene: 3. CDR3 protein: CASSQKGTAGNTIYF. CDR3 in DNA: TGTGCCAGCAGCCAAAAAGGGACAGCTGGAAACACCATATATTTT.

This chain uses TRBV19 with TRBJ1-3; D is unclear. Germline lookup yields CDR1 LNHDA and CDR2 SQIVND (reference sequence). Trimming left V 7 bases short and J 0 bases short, with 10 bases between. The CDR3 sequence is 14 residues long. CDR3 loop: CASNPRGSGNTIYF. The CDR3 nucleotides are TGTGCCAGTAATCCCCGGGGCTCTGGAAACACCATATATTTT.

The J gene is TRBJ2-5, the V gene TRBV29-1, with 11 bases fitting TRBD2. With V trimmed by 7 bases and J by 5 bases, 6 bases remained unmatched. Germline CDR1 SQVTM, CDR2 ANQGSEA. CDR3 length equals 13 residues. CDR3 protein: CSALAGGLETQYF. Here the CDR3 DNA reads TGCAGCGCTTTAGCGGGGGGGCTTGAGACCCAGTACTTC.